Sequencing of this TCR beta chain was carried out in a study of graft-versus-host responses after intestinal transplantation. As for the study in general: Transplants were multivisceral, liver-intestinal, or isolated intestinal. Every recipient underwent anti-thymocyte globulin induction, then tacrolimus and steroids for three to four years.

Broader study findings: The highest levels of circulating GvH clones went along with early declines in HvG clones after transplant. GvH clonotypes were identified within recipient marrow, with a subset emerging first in ileum or blood.

Worth noting for this clone: No antigen is known for it.

Profiling relied on immunoSEQ multiplex PCR, and the TCRdb table lists in-frame clones only, not all of them. The sample lists approximately 88,000 clones; less than 95% were seen once. This receptor was obtained from a human donor who was the organ donor for an intestinal transplant. The material was unstimulated CD4+ T cells sorted from spleen or lymph node cells, obtained before transplant.

The CDR3 here is CASSALTGTSYEQYF. CDR3 bases: TGTGCCAGCAGCGCGTTGACAGGAACATCCTACGAGCAGTACTTC. This chain links TRBV11-3 with TRBJ2-7, with a tentative D call TRBD1 (6 bases). With 5 bases removed from V and 1 base from J, the gap between germline ends came to 15 bases. CDR3 size: 15 residues. Per germline, CDR1 SGHNT and CDR2 YENEEA.